The 25 T cell receptor beta chains below were found in one sample sequenced in a study of cytomegalovirus exposure and HLA in healthy donors. Amplification used 60 Vbeta primers and 13 Jbeta primers. Method: immunoSEQ multiplex PCR; TCRdb's copy keeps in-frame clones and lacks some. The table shows some 170,000 clones, with 75% to 85% occurring only once. Sequencing was performed on PBMCs. The receptors derive from a man aged 25-40 years in good health and CMV-seronegative.

This chain connects TRBV10-3 to TRBJ1-1; 8 bases map to TRBD1. This CDR3 region has 13 residues. The V gene end was trimmed by 11 bases and the J gene end by 1 base; junction bases not matched to a gene: 6. Germline V CDR1 and CDR2: ENHRY, SYGVKD. The DNA of the CDR3 is TGTGCCGTCACCGGGACAGGGAACACTGAAGCTTTCTTT. Translated, it gives CAVTGTGNTEAFF.

The J gene is TRBJ1-1, the V gene TRBV10-3; TRBD1 aligns across 8 bases. The junction had 5 bases not matched to a gene; V was cut back by 1 base and J by 1 base. The CDR3 runs 16 residues. Germline CDR1 ENHRY, CDR2 SYGVKD. CDR3 in amino acids: CAISEYTGGSNTEAFF. CDR3 coding DNA: TGTGCCATCAGTGAGTACACAGGGGGATCGAACACTGAAGCTTTCTTT.

The chain is built from TRBV4-1 and TRBJ2-7, with D unclear. CDR1 MGHRA and CDR2 YSYEKL come from the germline V gene. V was clipped by 4 bases and J by 3 bases, with 13 bases between them. This CDR3 comprises 14 residues. The CDR3 region is CASSPVDPYYEQYF. The CDR3 DNA is TGCGCCAGCAGCCCCGTAGATCCGTACTACGAGCAGTACTTC.

The V call is TRBV11-2, the J call TRBJ1-1, with D unresolved. V lost 2 bases to trimming and J lost 4 bases, with 5 bases between them. The length of the CDR3 is 12 residues. Germline-derived CDR1 and CDR2 are SGHAT and FQNNGV. The CDR3 bases are TGTGCCAGCAGCTTATCGGGCACTGAAGCTTTCTTT. This codes for CASSLSGTEAFF.

This chain joins TRBV5-6 and TRBJ2-7; 7 positions agree with TRBD1. The CDR3 totals 15 residues. CDR1 is SGHDT, CDR2 YYEEEE, per germline. With 0 bases clipped from V and 5 bases from J, the junction kept 8 bases outside the gene matches. CDR3 sequence: CASSLAGQAFDEQYF. The CDR3 DNA sequence: TGTGCCAGCAGCTTGGCCGGACAGGCCTTCGACGAGCAGTACTTC.

This chain connects TRBV25-1 to TRBJ2-5; TRBD2 matches 10 bases. J was trimmed by 5 bases and V by 5 bases; bases with no gene match: 14. The CDR3 runs 17 residues. Germline V gene data show CDR1 as MGHDK and CDR2 as SYGVNS. The CDR3 protein is CASSPPTSGVVGETQYF. CDR3 coding DNA: TGTGCCAGCAGTCCACCCACTAGCGGGGTCGTAGGGGAGACCCAGTACTTC.

In nucleotides, the CDR3 is TGCGCCAGCAGCTTAGCGGGAGGGCCCCACGAGCAGTACTTC. It yields the protein CASSLAGGPHEQYF. The J gene is TRBJ2-7, the V gene TRBV5-1, with 10 positions matching TRBD2. V lost 2 bases and J lost 5; bases outside the gene matches: 4. CDR1 and CDR2 from the germline V gene are SGHRS and YFSETQ. The CDR3 runs to 14 residues.

The rearrangement joins TRBV28 to TRBJ1-1; D is unresolved. Germline V gene sequence: CDR1 MDHEN, CDR2 SYDVKM. Between the trimmed V and J ends, which lost 6 bases and 1 base, there was a span of 3 bases. The CDR3 loop spans 11 amino acids. CDR3 bases: TGTGCCAGCAGCCAGAACACTGAAGCTTTCTTT. Encoded protein: CASSQNTEAFF.

V gene TRBV13 combines with J gene TRBJ2-7, with D unresolved. The CDR3 has 12 residues. Trimming left V 0 bases short and J 5 bases short, with 5 bases between. Germline V gene lookup returns CDR1 PRHDT and CDR2 FYEKMQ (reference sequence). CDR3 sequence (DNA): TGTGCCAGCAGCTTAGGGGCAAACGAGCAGTACTTC. Residues: CASSLGANEQYF.

J is TRBJ2-7 and V is TRBV5-1; D possibly corresponds to TRBD1 (5 bases). The CDR3 covers 14 residues. The V gene's germline CDR1 is SGHRS and CDR2 YFSETQ. The V end lost 0 bases, the J end lost 7 bases, and 14 bases lay between the germline ends. The CDR3 here is CASSLEGFPGEQYF. The CDR3 nucleotides are TGCGCCAGCAGCTTGGAGGGGTTTCCTGGAGAGCAGTACTTC.

This clone was picked up one time. The CDR3 is CASSQTSGRSGEQFF. The CDR3 nucleotides are TGTGCCAGCAGCCAGACTAGCGGGAGATCGGGTGAGCAGTTCTTC. The V call is TRBV7-9, the J call TRBJ2-1; 12 nucleotides line up with TRBD2. CDR3 length: 15 amino acids. Germline CDR1 reads SEHNR; CDR2 reads FQNEAQ (reference sequence). J gave up 9 bases and V 5 bases, and 8 bases lay outside the gene matches.

V and J are TRBV28 and TRBJ2-1, with 8 bases lining up with TRBD1. The V segment lost 3 bases and the J segment 3 bases; nucleotides outside the gene matches: 7. Looked up from germline, CDR1 is MDHEN and CDR2 is SYDVKM. The CDR3 is 16 amino acids. This CDR3 is CASSFHGQGLYNEQFF. CDR3 DNA: TGTGCCAGCAGTTTTCACGGACAGGGTCTCTACAATGAGCAGTTCTTC.

This rearrangement joins TRBV7-2 to TRBJ1-5; perhaps TRBD1 as D (6 bases). Per germline, CDR1 SGHTA and CDR2 FQGNSA. CDR3 length equals 13 residues. V was trimmed by 5 bases and J by 7 bases, leaving 12 bases between them. Here the CDR3 DNA reads TGTGCCAGCAGCGTCAGGGGTGACCAGCCCCAGCATTTT. Translation gives CASSVRGDQPQHF. Variable domain in full (rest from reference TRBV7-2 and TRBJ1-5): GAGVSQSPSNKVTEKGKDVELRCDPISGHTALYWYRQSLGQGLEFLIYFQGNSAPDKSGLPSDRFSAERTGGSVSTLTIQRTQQEDSAVYLCASSVRGDQPQHFGDGTRLSIL.

Details on this clone: One junction end does not reproduce the germline sequence, and a read error may be involved. The CDR3 loop is CAGSLGSGYYEQYF. CDR3 coding DNA: TGTGCCGGCAGCTTAGGATCAGGGTACTACGAGCAGTACTTC. This chain uses TRBV11-2 with TRBJ2-7, with D perhaps matching TRBD1 (5 bases). Germline V gene sequence: CDR1 SGHAT, CDR2 FQNNGV. The CDR3 spans 14 residues.

This clone appeared a few times. The V and J genes are TRBV6-1 and TRBJ1-5, with D perhaps matching TRBD1 (5 bases). Germline loops: CDR1 MNHNS, CDR2 SASEGT. V lost 5 bases, J lost 0 bases, and 11 bases lay in between. The CDR3 is 15 amino acids. CDR3 in DNA: TGTGCCAGCAGTAACGGACATCCTAGCAATCAGCCCCAGCATTTT. This gives the protein CASSNGHPSNQPQHF.

The V call is TRBV5-8, the J call TRBJ2-7, with D possibly TRBD1 on 5 matching bases. Germline V gene sequence: CDR1 SGHTS, CDR2 YDEGEE. This CDR3 comprises 14 residues. V was pared by 5 bases and J by 2 bases, with 14 bases between. The DNA for the CDR3 is TGTGCCAGCAGGCGGCAGGGCGGACCCTACGAGCAGTACTTC. Translation: CASRRQGGPYEQYF.

The chain has TRBV11-1 and TRBJ1-1, with 8 bases aligning to TRBD1. CDR1 is SGHAT and CDR2 is FQDESV in the germline V gene (reference sequence). The trim removed 1 base at V and 4 bases at J, leaving 11 bases unmatched. This CDR3 is 17 amino acids long. The CDR3: CASSLGSAGGQITEAFF. DNA of the CDR3: TGTGCCAGCAGCTTAGGATCGGCAGGGGGCCAGATCACTGAAGCTTTCTTT.

The chain links TRBV10-3 to TRBJ1-1; D is uncertain. Germline-derived CDR1 and CDR2 are ENHRY and SYGVKD. The CDR3 totals 11 residues. V lost 6 bases and J 1 base, leaving 3 bases between the germline ends. This chain's CDR3 is CAIRANTEAFF. Here the CDR3 DNA reads TGTGCCATCAGGGCGAACACTGAAGCTTTCTTT.

V and J are TRBV14 and TRBJ1-1; D ambiguous. Trimming pared 4 bases from V and 1 base from J, leaving 10 bases between. This CDR3 has 14 residues. CDR1 SGHDN and CDR2 FVKESK come from the germline V gene. CDR3 DNA: TGTGCCAGCAGCCCGACCCCGGGGAACACTGAAGCTTTCTTT. It codes for CASSPTPGNTEAFF.

This chain's CDR3 is CASSTSVGDRGPSGNTIYF. CDR3 nucleotides: TGTGCCAGCAGCACATCCGTTGGGGACAGGGGTCCCTCTGGAAACACCATATATTTT. This chain joins TRBV9 and TRBJ1-3; TRBD1 matches at 10 bases. The V segment lost 4 bases and the J segment 0 bases; nucleotides outside the gene matches: 13. The CDR3 has 19 residues. Germline values: CDR1 SGDLS, CDR2 YYNGEE.

The rearrangement joins TRBV2 to TRBJ1-6, with D possibly being TRBD1 (5 bases). V was cut by 4 bases and J by 6 bases, with 10 bases left in between. The CDR3 length is 14 residues. Germline CDR1 reads SNHLY; CDR2 reads FYNNEI. CDR3 protein: CASSGGQGNSPLHF. The CDR3 DNA sequence: TGTGCCAGCAGTGGTGGGCAGGGTAATTCACCCCTCCACTTT.

The chain joins TRBV19 to TRBJ2-1; 8 bases agree with TRBD2. The CDR3 runs 16 residues. V was clipped by 6 bases and J by 7 bases; unmatched bases: 14. The V gene's germline CDR1 is LNHDA and CDR2 SQIVND (reference sequence). The CDR3 sequence: CASRSVAGQSVNEQFF. In nucleotides, the CDR3 is TGTGCCAGTAGGTCGGTAGCGGGGCAGTCTGTGAATGAGCAGTTCTTC.

This rearrangement joins TRBV30 to TRBJ2-2, with a weak D call TRBD1 (7 bases). Germline V lookup: CDR1 GTSNPN, CDR2 SVGIG (reference sequence). Trimming cost V 4 bases and J 6 bases, with 12 bases left between them. CDR3 length: 13 amino acids. The CDR3 nucleotides read TGTGCCTGGACTGACAGGGAGGCCGGGGAGCTGTTTTTT. Translation gives CAWTDREAGELFF.

This CDR3 is CASSLRTSGLGSTQYF. The CDR3, as DNA: TGTGCCAGCAGCTTAAGAACCTCAGGACTGGGAAGTACGCAGTATTTT. The chain couples TRBV7-3 to TRBJ2-3, with a weak D call TRBD2 (5 bases). V lost 1 base and J 8 bases, leaving 19 bases between the germline ends. The CDR3 runs 16 residues. The germline V gene has CDR1 SGHTA and CDR2 FQGTGA. The entire variable domain, with the rest obtained from reference TRBV7-3 and TRBJ2-3, is as follows: GAGVSQTPSNKVTEKGKYVELRCDPISGHTALYWYRQSLGQGPEFLIYFQGTGAADDSGLPNDRFFAVRPEGSVSTLKIQRTERGDSAVYLCASSLRTSGLGSTQYFGPGTRLTVL.

V usage is TRBV7-9 and J usage is TRBJ1-1; D may be TRBD1 (6 bases). This CDR3 is built from 16 residues. The V and J ends lost 3 bases and 0 bases respectively, with 14 bases between them. In germline, CDR1 is SEHNR, CDR2 FQNEAQ (reference sequence). The CDR3 sequence: CASSLRGGLVNTEAFF. The CDR3 nucleotides read TGTGCCAGCAGCTTGAGGGGGGGGCTTGTGAACACTGAAGCTTTCTTT. The variable domain in full, with the rest retrieved from reference TRBV7-9 and TRBJ1-1, is DTGVSQNPRHKITKRGQNVTFRCDPISEHNRLYWYRQTLGQGPEFLTYFQNEAQLEKSRLLSDRFSAERPKGSFSTLEIQRTEQGDSAMYLCASSLRGGLVNTEAFFGQGTRLTVV.